A single sample is the source of the 27 T cell receptor beta chains below, sequenced in a study of T cells after yellow fever vaccination. TCRdb ran MiXCR on the 5' RACE reads and lists one entry per CDR3 protein. The table lists about 230,000 distinct CDR3 sequences, approximately 6.3% of them singletons, with around 1.1% in the top ten. Source: CD4+ T cells sorted from PBMCs, taken on the day of the yellow fever booster vaccination. The origin of the receptors is a man in his thirties or forties who received the YFV17D yellow fever vaccine.

In this sample, this clonotype turned up a few times. This rearrangement joins TRBV6-2 or TRBV6-3 to TRBJ2-2; tentatively, D is TRBD2 (5 bases). Germline V CDR1 and CDR2: MNHEY, SVGEGT. V was trimmed by 5 bases and J by 5 bases, leaving 15 bases between them. The CDR3 spans 15 residues. The DNA of the CDR3 is TGTGCCAGCAGTGGGAGCCGGGCAAGTACCGGGGAGCTGTTTTTT. Translated: CASSGSRASTGELFF.

Turning to this clonotype: This could be a read error, since a much larger clone is one nucleotide away. The chain uses TRBV7-2 and TRBJ2-7; 9 bases align to TRBD1. The CDR3 sequence is 14 residues long. Germline V CDR1 and CDR2: SGHTA, FQGNSA. The CDR3 nucleotides are TGTGCCAGCAGCCCCGGGACAGGGTGGGACGAGCGGTACTTC. Translated, it gives CASSPGTGWDERYF.

This clonotype was observed a handful of times. The chain has TRBV7-2 and TRBJ2-1, with TRBD1 as a possible D gene (5 bases). CDR1 and CDR2 from the germline V gene are SGHTA and FQGNSA. This CDR3 contains 14 residues. V was trimmed by 4 bases and J by 7 bases, leaving 14 bases between them. DNA for the CDR3: TGTGCCAGCAGCTGGGGATCCTCAGGGAATGAGCAGTTCTTC. This codes for CASSWGSSGNEQFF.

This clonotype has at least ten counts. CDR3 residues: CASSYLSGDYEQYF. CDR3 nucleotide sequence: TGTGCCAGCAGTTACCTCTCGGGAGACTACGAGCAGTACTTC. V gene TRBV6-2 or TRBV6-3 combines with J gene TRBJ2-7; D might be TRBD2 (6 bases). The V and J ends lost 2 bases and 3 bases respectively, with 11 bases between them. The CDR3 sequence is 14 residues long. Germline V gene lookup returns CDR1 MNHEY and CDR2 SVGEGT.

This clonotype was counted a few times. The V call is TRBV15, the J call TRBJ2-7; 8 bases match TRBD1. After removal of 6 bases from V and 7 bases from J, the junction contained 11 bases not matched to a gene. The CDR3 covers 14 residues. CDR1 is LNHNV and CDR2 is YYDKDF in the germline V gene (reference sequence). The CDR3 sequence is CATSLTGTGEEQYF. The CDR3 DNA is TGTGCCACCAGTCTAACCGGGACAGGAGAGGAGCAGTACTTC. Full variable domain (outside the CDR3, taken from reference TRBV15 and TRBJ2-7): DAMVIQNPRYQVTQFGKPVTLSCSQTLNHNVMYWYQQKSSQAPKLLFHYYDKDFNNEADTPDNFQSRRPNTSFCFLDIRSPGLGDTAMYLCATSLTGTGEEQYFGPGTRLTVT.

Worth noting for this clonotype: A read error may produce the germline difference seen at one junction end. The genes are TRBV7-9 and TRBJ2-1; 7 bases align to TRBD2. The CDR3 consists of 15 residues. The germline gives CDR1 SEHNR, CDR2 FQNEAQ (reference sequence). The CDR3 reads CTSSSRGLPTNEQFF. DNA of the CDR3: TGTACCAGCAGCTCCCGGGGACTACCAACCAATGAGCAGTTCTTC.

This clonotype was detected ten times or more. This rearrangement joins TRBV12-3 or TRBV12-4 to TRBJ2-7, with 7 bases that match TRBD1. The CDR3 loop spans 12 amino acids. V trimming: 6 bases; J trimming: 3 bases; junction bases outside the gene matches: 2. CDR3 sequence (DNA): TGTGCCAGCAGCTCAGGGGGCTACGAGCAGTACTTC. This codes for CASSSGGYEQYF.

This clonotype was counted a few times. The V gene is TRBV7-2, the J gene TRBJ1-5; a possible D gene is TRBD1 (6 bases). Deletions cut 0 bases from V and 4 bases from J, with 13 bases between. Germline lookup yields CDR1 SGHTA and CDR2 FQGNSA. This CDR3 has 16 residues. CDR3 DNA sequence: TGTGCCAGCAGCTTAGCGGTTACAGGGATAAATCAGCCCCAGCATTTT. As protein: CASSLAVTGINQPQHF.

This clonotype was seen many times. V gene TRBV5-1 combines with J gene TRBJ2-7; D not certain. This CDR3 spans 14 amino acids. The germline CDR1 and CDR2 sequences are SGHRS and YFSETQ. The V end was cut by 2 bases, the J end by 0 bases, with 9 bases between. The DNA for the CDR3 is TGCGCCAGCAGCTTTTGGGCAGGCTCCTACGAGCAGTACTTC. Translating it yields CASSFWAGSYEQYF.

This clonotype has a count of ten or more. This sequence joins TRBV20-1 and TRBJ2-1; 7 bases agree with TRBD1. Per germline, CDR1 DFQATT and CDR2 SNEGSKA (reference sequence). This CDR3 comprises 15 residues. V was clipped by 3 bases and J by 2 bases; unmatched bases: 7. CDR3 amino acids: CSARTGNSPYNEQFF. Here the CDR3 DNA reads TGCAGTGCTAGGACAGGGAATAGCCCCTACAATGAGCAGTTCTTC.

The chain employs TRBV20-1 and TRBJ2-7, with D perhaps TRBD2 (5 bases). CDR3 length: 13 amino acids. Trimming left V 4 bases short and J 2 bases short, with 12 bases between. In germline, CDR1 is DFQATT, CDR2 SNEGSKA (reference sequence). The CDR3 nucleotides read TGCAGTGCTAACGGGAAATCCCCCTACGAGCAGTACTTC. It is translated as CSANGKSPYEQYF.

There are many counts of this clonotype. V is TRBV6-5 and J is TRBJ1-1; D is ambiguous. V was trimmed by 5 bases and J by 6 bases, leaving 16 bases between them. The CDR3 is made up of 14 amino acids. Germline lookup yields CDR1 MNHEY and CDR2 SVGAGI. CDR3 sequence: CASSRAVLSPEAFF. In DNA, the CDR3 is TGTGCCAGCAGTAGGGCAGTCTTAAGCCCTGAAGCTTTCTTT.

The chain carries TRBV5-1 and TRBJ2-1, with 9 bases matching TRBD2. V dropped 4 bases and J dropped 8; count of bases not matched to a gene: 13. The CDR3 runs to 16 residues. Germline loops: CDR1 SGHRS, CDR2 YFSETQ. The CDR3 nucleotides are TGCGCCAGCAGCCCGTACTCTAGCGGGACCCCTCATGAGCAGTTCTTC. This gives the protein CASSPYSSGTPHEQFF.

V gene TRBV29-1 combines with J gene TRBJ2-7, with D possibly matching TRBD2 (6 bases). There are 13 residues in the CDR3. Looked up from germline, CDR1 is SQVTM and CDR2 is ANQGSEA. Trimming took 4 bases from V and 3 from J, leaving 13 bases between them. Written as DNA, the CDR3 is TGCAGCGTTGTGCCTAGCGTTGGCTACGAGCAGTACTTC. This codes for CSVVPSVGYEQYF.

Only a few counts were recorded for this clonotype. This chain joins TRBV7-9 and TRBJ2-7; D is possibly TRBD2 (6 bases). The ends were cut back, 4 bases at V and 3 bases at J, with 13 bases in the middle. This CDR3 comprises 14 residues. The germline gives CDR1 SEHNR, CDR2 FQNEAQ (reference sequence). CDR3 loop: CASSSGTDYYEQYF. The CDR3 coding sequence is TGTGCCAGCAGCTCCGGGACGGACTACTACGAGCAGTACTTC.

This chain uses TRBV6-5 with TRBJ2-1; 7 bases align to TRBD2. CDR1 is MNHEY, CDR2 SVGAGI, per germline. After removal of 8 bases from V and 7 bases from J, the junction contained 14 bases not matched to a gene. This CDR3 has 15 residues. CDR3 DNA: TGTGCCAGCCGAGAGGGAGGGCCGTCTGGGAATGAGCAGTTCTTC. This translates into CASREGGPSGNEQFF.

The rearrangement joins TRBV6-1 to TRBJ1-5, with TRBD1 as a possible D gene (6 bases). The CDR3 sequence is 14 residues long. Trimming stripped 6 bases from V and 1 base from J, with 10 bases between. Germline loops: CDR1 MNHNS, CDR2 SASEGT. Here the CDR3 reads CASRAGTSNQPQHF. The CDR3 region has the DNA TGTGCCAGCAGAGCCGGGACAAGCAATCAGCCCCAGCATTTT.

This clonotype was seen a few times. The chain joins TRBV3-1 to TRBJ2-5; no definite D call. Trimming took 0 bases from V and 5 from J, leaving 13 bases between them. Per germline, CDR1 LGHDT and CDR2 YNNKEL (reference sequence). The CDR3 runs to 15 residues. CDR3: CASSQDQAFLETQYF. The CDR3 region has the DNA TGTGCCAGCAGCCAAGATCAAGCTTTTCTCGAGACCCAGTACTTC.

The chain uses TRBV6-1 and TRBJ2-2; 7 bases are shared with TRBD1. V lost 5 bases to trimming and J lost 4 bases; unmatched junction nucleotides: 4. The CDR3 runs to 14 residues. Germline V gene data show CDR1 as MNHNS and CDR2 as SASEGT. The chain's CDR3 is CASSKGQFTGELFF. CDR3 in DNA: TGTGCCAGCAGTAAGGGACAGTTCACCGGGGAGCTGTTTTTT.

This clonotype showed up many times. The chain uses TRBV7-2 and TRBJ2-1; TRBD2 matches 13 bases. Germline V gives CDR1 SGHTA, CDR2 FQGNSA. J was trimmed by 5 bases and V by 5 bases; bases with no gene match: 6. CDR3 size: 16 residues. CDR3 in DNA: TGTGCCAGCAGCGCCCACGGGACTAGCGGGAACAATGAGCAGTTCTTC. Its protein is CASSAHGTSGNNEQFF.

This clonotype has a count of ten or more. The CDR3 protein is CASSLPAGSYEQYF. CDR3 bases: TGTGCCAGCAGCCTCCCAGCGGGATCCTACGAGCAGTACTTC. The chain has TRBV5-5 and TRBJ2-7; TRBD2 matches 7 bases. The V segment lost 4 bases and the J segment 1 base; nucleotides outside the gene matches: 5. The CDR3 sequence is 14 residues long. Germline CDR1 reads SGHKS; CDR2 reads YYEKEE (reference sequence).

The chain couples TRBV15 to TRBJ2-7; the D gene is possibly TRBD2 (6 bases). Trimming took off 0 bases at V and 8 bases at J, with 14 bases between the two ends. Germline CDR1 is LNHNV and CDR2 is YYDKDF (reference sequence). The CDR3 runs 14 residues. CDR3 sequence reads: CATSRDPGSSKQYF. The CDR3 coding sequence is TGTGCCACCAGCAGAGATCCCGGGAGTTCGAAGCAGTACTTC.

The V call is TRBV5-1, the J call TRBJ2-2; D is undetermined. Germline V gene lookup returns CDR1 SGHRS and CDR2 YFSETQ. The CDR3 is 15 amino acids. V lost 0 bases and J 0 bases, leaving 6 bases between the germline ends. CDR3 in amino acids: CASSLAPSNTGELFF. CDR3 coding DNA: TGCGCCAGCAGCTTGGCACCGTCGAACACCGGGGAGCTGTTTTTT. Complete variable domain (other parts from reference TRBV5-1 and TRBJ2-2): KAGVTQTPRYLIKTRGQQVTLSCSPISGHRSVSWYQQTPGQGLQFLFEYFSETQRNKGNFPGRFSGRQFSNSRSEMNVSTLELGDSALYLCASSLAPSNTGELFFGEGSRLTVL.

The rearrangement uses TRBV7-9 and TRBJ2-3; D is unclear. Trimming stripped 5 bases from V and 3 bases from J, with 15 bases between. CDR1 is SEHNR and CDR2 is FQNEAQ in the germline V gene (reference sequence). The CDR3 is made up of 15 amino acids. The CDR3 DNA follows: TGTGCCAGCAGCCCCCGTAGCACCTTGACAGATACGCAGTATTTT. Encoded protein: CASSPRSTLTDTQYF.

This sequence joins TRBV6-1 and TRBJ2-1; 9 nucleotides align to TRBD2. The CDR3 extends over 15 amino acids. CDR1 and CDR2 (germline): MNHNS, SASEGT. The V segment lost 6 bases and the J segment 8 bases; nucleotides outside the gene matches: 11. The chain's CDR3 is CASSFSGRGWHEQFF. Here the CDR3 DNA reads TGTGCCAGCAGCTTTAGCGGGAGAGGGTGGCATGAGCAGTTCTTC.

This clonotype was picked up many times. The J gene is TRBJ2-1, the V gene TRBV15, with TRBD2 matching over 7 bases. Trimming at V came to 0 bases and at J to 4 bases, leaving 6 bases not matched to a gene. The CDR3 covers 16 residues. The germline V gene has CDR1 LNHNV and CDR2 YYDKDF (reference sequence). The CDR3 protein is CATSRDKGGSYNEQFF. The CDR3 nucleotides read TGTGCCACCAGCAGAGATAAGGGCGGGAGTTACAATGAGCAGTTCTTC.

This clonotype was seen ten or more times. This sequence joins TRBV5-1 and TRBJ2-5; 12 bases are a match to TRBD2. Looked up from germline, CDR1 is SGHRS and CDR2 is YFSETQ. The CDR3 has 16 residues. J gave up 0 bases and V 5 bases, and 5 bases lay outside the gene matches. As DNA, the CDR3 is TGCGCCAGCAGTCCGGGGACTAGCGGGCACCAAGAGACCCAGTACTTC. Its translation is CASSPGTSGHQETQYF.